This T cell receptor (beta chain) derives from a study of glioma-infiltrating T cells. Study-level findings and limits: Non-neoplastic patients had below-expected tissue-blood divergence, while all gliomas exceeded expectation. Very few CDR3 sequences were shared between tissue and blood.

With respect to this clonotype: Its antigen is unidentified. Compared with germline, one end of the junction differs, possibly owing to a read error.

Using RNA template, CDR3s of TCR alpha and beta were amplified with iRepertoire arm-PCR. One entry per CDR3 protein, called by TCRdb with MiXCR from the multiplex PCR reads. The sample carries some 180,000 distinct CDR3 sequences, more than 30% recorded once. This CDR3 has 16 residues. Germline V CDR1 and CDR2: SGHDT, YYEEEE. The sample was glioma tissue, nonneoplastic brain tissue, or PBMCs (not recorded which). The TCR sequence derives from a human donor with low-grade glioma or glioblastoma, undergoing nonglioma brain surgery, or in good health (not recorded which). The chain recombines TRBV5-6 with TRBJ1-2; possibly TRBD1 for D (5 bases). The DNA of the CDR3 is TGTGTCAGCAGCTTGGGCGGCCGGGACGGTGACTATGGCTACACCTTC. It translates to CVSSLGGRDGDYGYTF.